This TCR beta chain was sequenced in a study of T cells in Graves' hyperthyroidism and ophthalmopathy (dated by TCRdb to the late 2010s). As for the study more broadly: Peripheral blood was collected at initial diagnosis, before any treatment. Following sampling, methimazole starting at 30 mg daily was given to hyperthyroidism patients, and high-dose intravenous methylprednisolone was given to ophthalmopathy patients. Prospective prediction of ophthalmopathy was tested in an independent validation cohort consisting of under 20 hyperthyroidism patients and around 16 patients who later progressed to ophthalmopathy. In roughly six Graves' hyperthyroidism patients, the study also compared T-cell repertoires from thyroid tissue with T-cell repertoires from blood. For training and testing, the roughly 100 patients in the discovery cohort were randomly divided in a 7:3 ratio. The paper describes TCR Vbeta CDR3 sequencing of 135 peripheral blood samples, made up of some 42 ophthalmopathy patients, 70 to 75 hyperthyroidism patients and 17 progressor patients. To identify distinguishing TCR V-J signatures, a discovery cohort of about 100 patients was used, comprising 43 with Graves' ophthalmopathy and 57 with stable Graves' hyperthyroidism. General conclusions and limits of the study: Most expanded thyroid clonotypes (frequency above 0.001) were also found in blood, which suggests that blood repertoires may mirror thyroid immune responses. In validation, the model predicted progression to ophthalmopathy a median of around 6.5 months before onset, with roughly 70% sensitivity and 72.22% specificity. Ophthalmopathy was separated from stable hyperthyroidism by a 13 V-J signature model, with approximately 85% sensitivity and about 84% specificity obtained in cross-validation and 80%/75% obtained in testing. Sample size was not statistically predetermined, and blinding of investigators to group allocation was not performed.

V loses 6 bases at its end and J loses 6 bases; junction bases beyond the gene matches: 8. Per the germline V gene (reference sequence), LGHDT is the CDR1 and YNNKEL is the CDR2. From the cysteine up to the phenylalanine, the CDR3 has a length of 15 residues. Just CDR3 DNA is preserved here, 45 bases in frame from base 1. This clonotype was detected ten times or more. Which antigen it targets is not known. The record has no base qualities; no much larger clone is one base away. The TCR beta CDR3 regions were amplified from the RNA transcripts. The first round of RT-PCR for the TCR CDR3 was performed with the HTBI primer set and the Qiagen OneStep RT-PCR kit. A second multiplex PCR round built the libraries, followed by size selection and purification. Sequencing of the libraries was done on an Illumina HiSeq2000 using paired-end 100 bp reads. Per the source publication's procedure: Raw data were processed with SOAPnuke, discarding reads with adapters, uncalled bases, mean Phred below 15, or no exact constant-primer or identifier match. COPE v1.2.5 was used to merge high-quality paired reads, and clonotypes were defined as unique nucleotide sequences. MiTCR v1.1 was used to align clonotypes to the IMGT TRBV, TRBD and TRBJ reference segments. The analysis included only V-J combinations with a frequency above 0.0001, which together covered 99% to 99.2% of the repertoires. The TCS score was defined as the ratio of F50 (clonal expansion) to E x V (chaos), calculated using BLOSUM62-based TCRdist between CDR3 peptides within each V-J. Welch's t-statistics and random forest reduced 500 to 550 V-J features to about 13, which were used in a naive Bayes classifier (R e1071). The raw public data were reprocessed by TCRdb itself: fastp quality trimming at Q25, MiXCR clonotype calling, in-frame beta chains only. Entries that share a CDR3 protein sequence are merged under the most common genes and DNA. For this entry, the V and J calls and clone size follow TCRdb and not the study's own pipeline. This sample lists a few hundred thousand distinct CDR3 sequences; 13% to 15% were detected once. The leading ten clones occupy 15% to 20% of the sample.

Ophthalmopathy patients had moderately to severely active disease, with a Clinical Activity Score of 3 or more, a NOSPECS grade of 4 or more, and a disease duration of less than 3 months. Any patient with an uncontrolled infection, another autoimmune disease, pregnancy or lactation was excluded. Diagnoses were based on clinical symptoms, serum thyroxine and TRAb, thyroid ultrasound and orbital computed tomography. PBMCs were separated from about 10 ml of fresh peripheral blood using Ficoll-Paque density gradient centrifugation. Trizol reagent was used to extract total RNA, and RNA quality was then checked on an Agilent 2100 Bioanalyzer.

This sequence was found in a woman in her sixties or seventies with Graves' ophthalmopathy. The chain joins TRBV3-1 to TRBJ2-1; 10 central nucleotides agree with TRBD2. Sample: blood. Here is the DNA: TGTGCCAGCAGTCCTAGCGGGAGAATGGCCAATGAGCAGTTCTTC. This encodes CASSPSGRMANEQFF.